These 30 T cell receptor beta chains were sequenced from one sample in a study of CD8 T cells in ankylosing spondylitis. Study-wide findings and caveats: It appeared that ankylosing spondylitis blood was characterized by a TCR beta motif of under ten highly homologous variants.

Each CDR3 protein is one row after TCRdb ran MiXCR on the 5' RACE reads. The sample lists about 840,000 distinct CDR3 sequences; 12% were seen once. Their antigens are not known. Source material: blood, either unsorted or a sorted T cell fraction (not recorded which). The receptors were gathered from a male donor with ankylosing spondylitis.

This clonotype has just a few counts. The chain joins TRBV20-1 to TRBJ1-2, with D hard to call. CDR3 length equals 15 residues. The V end was cut by 0 bases, the J end by 3 bases, with 14 bases between. From germline, CDR1 is DFQATT and CDR2 SNEGSKA (reference sequence). CDR3 nucleotide sequence: TGCAGTGCTAGAGATTCCCGGGGTCTCCACTATGGCTACACCTTC. This sequence encodes CSARDSRGLHYGYTF.

This clonotype was observed a few times. V gene TRBV27 combines with J gene TRBJ1-5; TRBD1 is a possible D gene (5 bases). Looked up from germline, CDR1 is MNHEY and CDR2 is SMNVEV (reference sequence). Trimming took off 5 bases at V and 7 bases at J, with 21 bases between the two ends. This CDR3 has 16 amino acids. The CDR3 loop is CASSLRAGTTGQPQHF. The CDR3 DNA follows: TGTGCCAGCAGTCTCCGAGCCGGGACGACGGGACAGCCCCAGCATTTT.

This clonotype occurred many times. The chain links TRBV5-1 to TRBJ2-7; D is perhaps TRBD1 (6 bases). This CDR3 contains 13 residues. V was pared by 1 base and J by 6 bases, with 11 bases between. The V gene's germline CDR1 is SGHRS and CDR2 YFSETQ. DNA of the CDR3: TGCGCCAGCAGCTTGAACCAGGGGCTCGAGCAGTACTTC. This encodes CASSLNQGLEQYF. Variable domain in full (rest from reference TRBV5-1 and TRBJ2-7): KAGVTQTPRYLIKTRGQQVTLSCSPISGHRSVSWYQQTPGQGLQFLFEYFSETQRNKGNFPGRFSGRQFSNSRSEMNVSTLELGDSALYLCASSLNQGLEQYFGPGTRLTVT.

There are a few counts of this clonotype. The rearrangement joins TRBV7-8 to TRBJ1-6; D remains unclear. Trimming shortened V by 5 bases and J by 5 bases, and 13 bases separated the two germline ends. CDR1 is SGHVS, CDR2 FQNEAQ, per germline. The CDR3 contains 15 residues. The CDR3 DNA follows: TGTGCCAGCAGCACCTCAGCGGCGAATAATTCACCCCTCCACTTT. Translated, it gives CASSTSAANNSPLHF.

The rearrangement joins TRBV7-2 to TRBJ2-5; no definite D call. This CDR3 comprises 11 residues. V lost 3 bases and J 13 bases, leaving 12 bases between the germline ends. Germline CDR1 is SGHTA and CDR2 is FQGNSA. The CDR3 reads CASSLGRSGYF. The CDR3 bases are TGTGCCAGCAGCTTGGGCAGGTCGGGGTACTTC.

This rearrangement joins TRBV18 to TRBJ2-5; TRBD2 agrees at 8 bases. Germline V gene data show CDR1 as KGHSH and CDR2 as LQKENI. This CDR3 has 16 amino acids. V lost 0 bases, J lost 4 bases, and 7 bases stayed unmatched. CDR3 protein: CASSPPVIAGLETQYF. The CDR3 nucleotides read TGTGCCAGCTCACCACCGGTGATAGCGGGGTTAGAGACCCAGTACTTC.

The CDR3 bases are TGTGCCAGCTCCCAACCCGGACAGGAATCTATAGATACGCAGTATTTT. Amino acids: CASSQPGQESIDTQYF. The J gene is TRBJ2-3, the V gene TRBV18, with TRBD1 identical over 7 bases. Trimming removed 6 bases from V and 5 bases from J; junction bases left unmatched: 14. Germline lookup yields CDR1 KGHSH and CDR2 LQKENI. The length of the CDR3 is 16 residues.

This clonotype was recorded a few times. The chain employs TRBV7-3 and TRBJ1-1, with a weak D call TRBD1 (5 bases). There are 14 residues in the CDR3. Germline V gives CDR1 SGHTA, CDR2 FQGTGA. Between the trimmed V and J ends, which lost 5 bases and 1 base, there was a span of 11 bases. The CDR3 region is CASSAATGNTEAFF. The CDR3 coding sequence is TGTGCCAGCAGCGCCGCTACAGGGAACACTGAAGCTTTCTTT.

V gene TRBV10-3 combines with J gene TRBJ1-6; the D is unclear. Germline V CDR1 and CDR2: ENHRY, SYGVKD. V lost 0 bases and J lost 12, with 12 bases in between. This CDR3 has 14 amino acids. The chain's CDR3 is CAISESGWSEPLHF. CDR3 coding DNA: TGTGCCATCAGTGAGTCGGGATGGAGCGAACCCCTCCACTTT.

This clonotype was counted between two and nine times. The chain couples TRBV20-1 to TRBJ2-7, with D perhaps TRBD1 (5 bases). The CDR3 is 13 amino acids. From germline, CDR1 is DFQATT and CDR2 SNEGSKA (reference sequence). The V and J ends lost 5 bases and 2 bases respectively, with 13 bases between them. In DNA form, the CDR3 reads TGCAGTGCTGGCTCAGGGTCGCCCTACGAGCAGTACTTC. It specifies CSAGSGSPYEQYF.

The chain joins TRBV9 to TRBJ1-3; D possibly corresponds to TRBD1 (5 bases). Trimming left V 2 bases short and J 0 bases short, with 9 bases between. Germline CDR1 reads SGDLS; CDR2 reads YYNGEE. The CDR3 covers 15 residues. The CDR3 reads CASSVGGSSGNTIYF. The CDR3 nucleotides are TGTGCCAGCAGCGTCGGGGGAAGCTCTGGAAACACCATATATTTT. Looking up the rest from reference TRBV9 and TRBJ1-3 gives the full variable domain: DSGVTQTPKHLITATGQRVTLRCSPRSGDLSVYWYQQSLDQGLQFLIQYYNGEERAKGNILERFSAQQFPDLHSELNLSSLELGDSALYFCASSVGGSSGNTIYFGEGSWLTVV.

V and J are TRBV20-1 and TRBJ2-4; unclear D gene. CDR1 is DFQATT, CDR2 SNEGSKA, per germline (reference sequence). CDR3 length: 13 amino acids. Deletions cut 0 bases from V and 6 bases from J, with 9 bases between. The CDR3 sequence: CSARDPNGNIQYF. CDR3 sequence (DNA): TGCAGTGCTAGAGACCCGAACGGAAACATTCAGTACTTC.

The chain links TRBV29-1 to TRBJ2-5; 9 nucleotides agree with TRBD1. Trimming cost V 7 bases and J 5 bases; bases outside gene matches: 5. This CDR3 contains 12 residues. In germline, CDR1 is SQVTM, CDR2 ANQGSEA. CDR3 residues: CSGRDREETQYF. CDR3 coding DNA: TGCAGCGGCCGGGACAGGGAGGAGACCCAGTACTTC.

This clonotype was counted a few times. The chain carries TRBV7-2 and TRBJ2-5, with 12 bases that match TRBD2. CDR1 and CDR2 from the germline V gene are SGHTA and FQGNSA. The ends lost 5 bases at V and 3 bases at J; junction bases unmatched: 10. This CDR3 comprises 17 residues. CDR3 sequence: CASSPGASGRGKETQYF. For the CDR3, the DNA is TGTGCCAGCAGCCCTGGGGCTAGCGGGAGGGGGAAAGAGACCCAGTACTTC.

This clonotype was recorded at least ten times. The chain recombines TRBV20-1 with TRBJ1-2; D remains ambiguous. Germline V gene data show CDR1 as DFQATT and CDR2 as SNEGSKA (reference sequence). The CDR3 length is 14 residues. The ends were cut back, 6 bases at V and 4 bases at J, with 18 bases in the middle. The CDR3 region is CSATSRGSGYGYTF. The CDR3, as DNA: TGCAGTGCCACCTCCAGAGGGTCGGGCTATGGCTACACCTTC.

V gene TRBV24-1 combines with J gene TRBJ2-2; no reliable D call. Trimming took off 1 base at V and 6 bases at J, with 8 bases between the two ends. There are 14 residues in the CDR3. Per the germline V gene, CDR1 is KGHDR and CDR2 is SFDVKD. The CDR3 protein is CATSDLVRPGELFF. CDR3 DNA sequence: TGTGCCACCAGTGATTTAGTCCGGCCCGGGGAGCTGTTTTTT.

This clonotype was counted only a few times. The chain uses TRBV12-3 or TRBV12-4 and TRBJ2-2, with D possibly TRBD2 on 6 matching bases. Trimming removed 1 base at V and 4 bases at J, with 10 bases between. The length of the CDR3 is 15 residues. CDR3 DNA: TGTGCCAGCAGTTTAGTAGCGGAAGCCACCGGGGAGCTGTTTTTT. Its translation is CASSLVAEATGELFF.

The gene calls are TRBV18 and TRBJ2-7; D assignment may be TRBD1 or TRBD2 (7 bases each). The CDR3 is 13 amino acids. V lost 1 base and J 6 bases, leaving 10 bases between the germline ends. CDR1 and CDR2 from the germline V gene are KGHSH and LQKENI. CDR3 sequence (DNA): TGTGCCAGCTCACCACGCAGGGGGGGCGAGCAGTACTTC. Encoded protein: CASSPRRGGEQYF.

This clonotype was recorded at least ten times. V and J are TRBV4-3 and TRBJ2-7; 8 nucleotides agree with TRBD2. There are 16 residues in the CDR3. Per the germline V gene, CDR1 is LGHNA and CDR2 is YSLEER. J was trimmed by 2 bases and V by 1 base; bases with no gene match: 7. This CDR3 is CASSQVPSGGPYEQYF. The CDR3 nucleotides read TGCGCCAGCAGCCAAGTACCGTCGGGAGGGCCCTACGAGCAGTACTTC.

A few counts support this clonotype. The chain combines TRBV12-3 or TRBV12-4 with TRBJ1-2; the D gene is possibly TRBD1 (6 bases). V was shortened by 5 bases and J by 4 bases, with 11 bases between the two germline ends. The length of the CDR3 is 13 residues. CDR3 DNA sequence: TGTGCCAGCAGTCCACTGGACAGCTATGGCTACACCTTC. It is translated as CASSPLDSYGYTF.

A few counts support this clonotype. The chain's CDR3 is CSARLPRSNGEQYF. DNA for the CDR3: TGCAGTGCTAGGTTACCCAGAAGCAATGGGGAGCAGTACTTC. The rearrangement uses TRBV20-1 and TRBJ2-7; D remains unclear. Germline assignment: CDR1 DFQATT and CDR2 SNEGSKA (reference sequence). The CDR3 runs to 14 residues. V was cut by 3 bases and J by 7 bases, with 19 bases left in between.

The chain uses TRBV29-1 and TRBJ2-5, with D unresolved. Per the germline V gene, CDR1 is SQVTM and CDR2 is ANQGSEA. V was pared by 4 bases and J by 5 bases, with 11 bases between. CDR3 size: 12 residues. The DNA of the CDR3 is TGCAGCGTTGCGAAAGGGTCGGAGACCCAGTACTTC. Amino acid sequence: CSVAKGSETQYF.

This clonotype was recorded a few times. This chain uses TRBV3-1 with TRBJ2-5, with a possible D match to TRBD1 (5 bases). CDR1 and CDR2 from the germline V gene are LGHDT and YNNKEL (reference sequence). The V end lost 4 bases, the J end lost 2 bases, and 17 bases lay between the germline ends. CDR3 size: 16 residues. The CDR3 sequence is CASSPFPGLGQETQYF. In DNA form, the CDR3 reads TGTGCCAGCAGCCCATTCCCAGGGTTAGGACAAGAGACCCAGTACTTC.

The rearrangement joins TRBV6-1 to TRBJ2-7; TRBD1 agrees at 7 bases. CDR1 and CDR2 from the germline V gene are MNHNS and SASEGT. J gave up 3 bases and V 6 bases, and 8 bases lay outside the gene matches. The CDR3 sequence is 14 residues long. Here the CDR3 DNA reads TGTGCCAGCAGACTACAGGGGTTAGACTACGAGCAGTACTTC. Translation gives CASRLQGLDYEQYF.

The chain joins TRBV11-2 to TRBJ2-5, with D perhaps being TRBD1 or TRBD2 (5 bases each). This CDR3 comprises 13 residues. The germline V and J ends were trimmed by 0 bases and 5 bases, with 7 bases remaining between them. CDR1 is SGHAT, CDR2 FQNNGV, per germline. CDR3 region: CASSLDWGETQYF. The DNA for the CDR3 is TGTGCCAGCAGCTTAGATTGGGGGGAGACCCAGTACTTC.

The chain is built from TRBV12-3 or TRBV12-4 and TRBJ1-5, with D perhaps TRBD1 (5 bases). With 3 bases removed from V and 2 bases from J, the gap between germline ends came to 11 bases. The CDR3 spans 15 residues. This CDR3 reads CASSFGGEGNQPQHF. For the CDR3, the DNA is TGTGCCAGCAGTTTTGGGGGGGAGGGCAATCAGCCCCAGCATTTT.

A few counts support this clonotype. The rearrangement links TRBV5-1 to TRBJ2-1; TRBD2 aligns across 9 bases. CDR1 and CDR2 (germline): SGHRS, YFSETQ. This CDR3 region has 17 residues. V lost 0 bases, J lost 4 bases, and 8 bases stayed unmatched. The CDR3 here is CASSLAPTSGSYNEQFF. The CDR3 DNA sequence: TGCGCCAGCAGCTTGGCCCCAACTAGCGGGTCGTACAATGAGCAGTTCTTC.

This clonotype was detected only a few times. This rearrangement joins TRBV7-2 to TRBJ2-5; 14 bases are a match to TRBD2. From germline, CDR1 is SGHTA and CDR2 FQGNSA. V lost 5 bases and J lost 6; bases outside the gene matches: 11. This CDR3 region has 17 residues. CDR3 nucleotide sequence: TGTGCCAGCAGCCCACAGACTAGCGGGAGGGGTGAAAAGACCCAGTACTTC. Translated, it gives CASSPQTSGRGEKTQYF.

The genes are TRBV27 and TRBJ1-1, with D uncertain. The V end lost 5 bases, the J end lost 4 bases, and 14 bases lay between the germline ends. The CDR3 runs to 14 residues. The V gene's germline CDR1 is MNHEY and CDR2 SMNVEV (reference sequence). The DNA of the CDR3 is TGTGCCAGCAGTCCATGGGGTCATGGCACTGAAGCTTTCTTT. As protein: CASSPWGHGTEAFF.

The chain carries TRBV5-6 and TRBJ2-5, with a possible D match to TRBD2 (6 bases). CDR3 length: 16 amino acids. V lost 0 bases, J lost 6 bases, and 18 bases lay in between. Germline V lookup: CDR1 SGHDT, CDR2 YYEEEE. In DNA, the CDR3 is TGTGCCAGCAGCTTGGGGGGACGGGGGAACTGGCAGACCCAGTACTTC. This translates into CASSLGGRGNWQTQYF.